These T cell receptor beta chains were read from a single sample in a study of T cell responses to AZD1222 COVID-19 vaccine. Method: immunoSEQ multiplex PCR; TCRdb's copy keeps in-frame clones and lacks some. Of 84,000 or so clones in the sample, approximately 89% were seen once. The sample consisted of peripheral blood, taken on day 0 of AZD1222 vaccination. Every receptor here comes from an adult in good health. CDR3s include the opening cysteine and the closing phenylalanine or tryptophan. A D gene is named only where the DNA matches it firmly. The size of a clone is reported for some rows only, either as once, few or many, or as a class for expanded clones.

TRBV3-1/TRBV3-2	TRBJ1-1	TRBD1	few	TGTGCCAGCAGCCACTACAGGGGGAAAATGAACACTGAAGCTTTCTTT	CASSHYRGKMNTEAFF
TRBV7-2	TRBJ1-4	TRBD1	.	TGTGCCAGCAGCTACAGGGGAGGAAATGAAAAACTGTTTTTT	CASSYRGGNEKLFF
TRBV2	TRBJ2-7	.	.	TGTGCCAGCAGTGAAGGACAGCCGTCCTACGAGCAGTACTTC	CASSEGQPSYEQYF
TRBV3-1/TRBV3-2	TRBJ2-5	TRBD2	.	TGTGCCAGCAGCCAAGCCGGGGGGGAAGAGACCCAGTACTTC	CASSQAGGEETQYF
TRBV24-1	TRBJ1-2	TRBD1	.	TGTGCCACCAGTGACGGGACAGTCAACTATGGCTACACCTTC	CATSDGTVNYGYTF
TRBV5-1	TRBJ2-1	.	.	TGCGCCAGCAGCTTGGCCAAGGGCAGGACCTACAATGAGCAGTTCTTC	CASSLAKGRTYNEQFF
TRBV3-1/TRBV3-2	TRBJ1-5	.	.	TGTGCCAGCAGCCAAGGTGGGAATCAGCCCCAGCATTTT	CASSQGGNQPQHF
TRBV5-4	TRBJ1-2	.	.	TGTGCCAGCGGAGGAGAGAAGTACTATGGCTACACCTTC	CASGGEKYYGYTF
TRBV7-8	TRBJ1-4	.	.	TGTGCCAGCAGCCTCAGGGTTGTCCCAACTAATGAAAAACTGTTTTTT	CASSLRVVPTNEKLFF
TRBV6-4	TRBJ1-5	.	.	TGTGCCAGCAGTGGGTCCCCGGGTCAGCCCCAGCATTTT	CASSGSPGQPQHF
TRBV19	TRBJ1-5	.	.	TGTGCCAGTAGTATAGACGCGGTTACACCGCCTCAGCCCCAGCATTTT	CASSIDAVTPPQPQHF
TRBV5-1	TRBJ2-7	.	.	TGCGCCAGCAGCCTGACGACGTTGTACGAGCAGTACTTC	CASSLTTLYEQYF
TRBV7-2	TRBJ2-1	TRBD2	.	TGTGCCAGCAGCCCCTGGGCGGCTAGCGGGGCCCGCAATGAGCAGTTCTTC	CASSPWAASGARNEQFF
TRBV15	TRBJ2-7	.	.	TGTGCCACCGGGAGGACCAAATACGAGCAGTACTTC	CATGRTKYEQYF
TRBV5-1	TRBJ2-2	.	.	TGCGCCAGCAGCTTGGTAGCGACGAACACCGGGGAGCTGTTTTTT	CASSLVATNTGELFF
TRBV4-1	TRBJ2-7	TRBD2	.	TGCGCCAGCAGCCAAGATATAACTAGCGGGGTCCTCTACGAGCAGTACTTC	CASSQDITSGVLYEQYF
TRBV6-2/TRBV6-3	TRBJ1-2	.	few	TGTGCCAGCAGTTCGGTCCCAGGGAATGGCTACACCTTC	CASSSVPGNGYTF
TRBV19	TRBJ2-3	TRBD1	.	TGTGCCAGTAGTACCTCCCACAGGGGTCGCCGCACAGATACGCAGTATTTT	CASSTSHRGRRTDTQYF
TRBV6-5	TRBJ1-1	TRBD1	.	TGTGCCAGCAGTTACGGCAGGGGGCCTATGACTGAAGCTTTCTTT	CASSYGRGPMTEAFF
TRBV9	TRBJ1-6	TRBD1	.	TGTGCCAGCAGCGACCGGACAGGGGTAGGTTCACCCCTCCACTTT	CASSDRTGVGSPLHF
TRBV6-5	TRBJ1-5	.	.	TGTGCCAGCAGGGGCGGCCCCTATAGCAATCAGCCCCAGCATTTT	CASRGGPYSNQPQHF
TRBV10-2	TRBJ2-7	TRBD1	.	TGCGCCAGCAGCCTCACAAACAGGGGGCCCTCCTACGAGCAGTACTTC	CASSLTNRGPSYEQYF
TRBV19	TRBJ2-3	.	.	TGTGCCAGTACTAAGCGACTTCGCACAGATACGCAGTATTTT	CASTKRLRTDTQYF
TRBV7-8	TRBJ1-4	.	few	TGTGCCAGCTCCGAGGGGAGGGGTGGCGAAAAACTGTTTTTT	CASSEGRGGEKLFF
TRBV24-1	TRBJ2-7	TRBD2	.	TGTGCCACCAGTGATTTGCGCCCAGGACTAGCGGGAGAAAGGGGTGAGCAGTACTTC	CATSDLRPGLAGERGEQYF
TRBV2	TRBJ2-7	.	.	TGTGCCAGCAGTGGTTTAGGGTACGAGCAGTACTTC	CASSGLGYEQYF
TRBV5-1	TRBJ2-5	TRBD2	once	TGCGCCAGCAGCCTGACTAGCGGGATGGCAGAGACCCAGTACTTC	CASSLTSGMAETQYF
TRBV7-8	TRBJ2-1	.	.	TGTGCCAGCAGCCGTGGTAGTAGTTACAATGAGCAGTTCTTC	CASSRGSSYNEQFF
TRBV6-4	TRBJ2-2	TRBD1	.	TGTGCCAGCGAAATGGACAGGGGGCTTGGGGAGCTGTTTTTT	CASEMDRGLGELFF
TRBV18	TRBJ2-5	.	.	TGTGCCAGCTCACCGAACCACCAAGAGACCCAGTACTTC	CASSPNHQETQYF
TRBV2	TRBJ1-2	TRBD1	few	TGTGCCAGCAGGGGAGGGACAGGGATTCTTGGCTACACCTTC	CASRGGTGILGYTF
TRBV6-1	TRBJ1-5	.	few	TGTGCCAGCAGGTCCTCGGGGGGTGATCAGCCCCAGCATTTT	CASRSSGGDQPQHF
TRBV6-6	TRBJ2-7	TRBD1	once	TGTGCCAGCAGTTATGGGACAGGTGGTTACGAGCAGTACTTC	CASSYGTGGYEQYF
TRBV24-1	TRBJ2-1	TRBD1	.	TGTGCCACCAGTGATCCCCGGGCCGACAGGGATAATCCCAATGAGCAGTTCTTC	CATSDPRADRDNPNEQFF
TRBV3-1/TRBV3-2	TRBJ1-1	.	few	TGTGCCAGCAGCCAAGTCAATGAAGCTTTCTTT	CASSQVNEAFF
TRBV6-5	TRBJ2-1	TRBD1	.	TGTGCCAGCAGTTATGGGGACAGGGGTTACAATGAGCAGTTCTTC	CASSYGDRGYNEQFF
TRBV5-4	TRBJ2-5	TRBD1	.	TGTGCCAGCAGCTTTCAAACAGGGGTACAAGAGACCCAGTACTTC	CASSFQTGVQETQYF
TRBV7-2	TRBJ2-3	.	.	TGTGCCAGCAGCGCTAGGGGGGGCTCGAGCACAGATACGCAGTATTTT	CASSARGGSSTDTQYF
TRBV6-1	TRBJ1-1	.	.	TGTGCCAGCAGTGAAGTAGGGCAGGGCCGAACTGAAGCTTTCTTT	CASSEVGQGRTEAFF
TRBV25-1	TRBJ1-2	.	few	TGTGCCAGCAGTGACCCAACTACAGGGACCTATGGCTACACCTTC	CASSDPTTGTYGYTF
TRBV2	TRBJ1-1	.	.	TGTGCCAGCAGTCCCCCCCTACCGACTTTCTTT	CASSPPLPTFF
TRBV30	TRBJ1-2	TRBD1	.	TGTGCCTGGAGTGTACCAGGACAGGGAGAGGGGTATGGCTACACCTTC	CAWSVPGQGEGYGYTF
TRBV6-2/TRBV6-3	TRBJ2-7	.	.	TGTGCCAGCAGTTATTCCTCCCGGGGGAGAACCGACTACGAGCAGTACTTC	CASSYSSRGRTDYEQYF
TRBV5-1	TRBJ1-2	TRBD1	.	TGCGCCAGCAGCGCCTACTCCAGGGGGAGTCAGGGCTACACCTTC	CASSAYSRGSQGYTF
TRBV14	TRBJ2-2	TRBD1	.	TGTGCCAGCAGCCGATTGACAGGGGGTGAGAACACCGGGGAGCTGTTTTTT	CASSRLTGGENTGELFF
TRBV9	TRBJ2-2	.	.	TGTGCCAGCAGCTACGTAGAAACCACCGGGGAGCTGTTTTTT	CASSYVETTGELFF
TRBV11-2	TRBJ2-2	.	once	TGTGCCAGCAGGTTGTACAGGGATAACACCGGGGAGCTGTTTTTT	CASRLYRDNTGELFF
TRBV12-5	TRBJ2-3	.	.	TGTGCTAGTGGTTTGGTACTACTATTGCAGGGACAAAGCACAGATACGCAGTATTTT	CASGLVLLLQGQSTDTQYF
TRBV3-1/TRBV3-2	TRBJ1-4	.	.	TGTGCCAGCAGCCGAAGAGGTGCGGGACATCTGGAAAAACTGTTTTTT	CASSRRGAGHLEKLFF
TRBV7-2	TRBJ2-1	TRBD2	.	TGTGCCAGCAGCTTAGCGTTCGGGACTAGCGGGGGCCACAATGAGCAGTTCTTC	CASSLAFGTSGGHNEQFF